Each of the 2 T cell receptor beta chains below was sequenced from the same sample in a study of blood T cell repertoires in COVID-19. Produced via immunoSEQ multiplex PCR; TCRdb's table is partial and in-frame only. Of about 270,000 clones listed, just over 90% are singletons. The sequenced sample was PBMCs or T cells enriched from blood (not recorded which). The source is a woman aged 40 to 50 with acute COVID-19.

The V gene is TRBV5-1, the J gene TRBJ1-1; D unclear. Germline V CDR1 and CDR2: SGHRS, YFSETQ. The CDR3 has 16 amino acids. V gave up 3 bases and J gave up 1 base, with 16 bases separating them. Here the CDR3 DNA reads TGCGCCAGCAGCTCCACCACCGCGGGAGGGAACACTGAAGCTTTCTTT. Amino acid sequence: CASSSTTAGGNTEAFF.

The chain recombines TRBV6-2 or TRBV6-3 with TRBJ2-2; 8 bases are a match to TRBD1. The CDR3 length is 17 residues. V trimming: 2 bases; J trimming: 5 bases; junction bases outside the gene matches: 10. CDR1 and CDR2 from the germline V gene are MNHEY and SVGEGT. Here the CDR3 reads CASSYQLGRTGTGELFF. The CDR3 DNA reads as TGTGCCAGCAGTTACCAACTCGGCCGGACAGGGACCGGGGAGCTGTTTTTT.